The rows below give T cell receptor beta chains drawn from one sample of a study of blood T cell repertoires in COVID-19. Libraries were prepared by immunoSEQ multiplex PCR; TCRdb keeps only in-frame clonotypes and omits some of them. The sample includes over 100,000 clones, roughly 82% of them seen just once. What was sequenced was peripheral blood. The receptors derive from a man between 60 and 70 years old with acute or convalescent COVID-19. Both conserved end residues are part of each CDR3. Each record gives: clone size, D gene, V gene, J gene, CDR3 DNA, CDR3 protein. A D gene is named only where the DNA matches it firmly. Size values are once, few and many counts, or a class for expanded clones, and some rows have none.

clone size: few; D gene: .; V gene: TRBV11-2; J gene: TRBJ1-1; CDR3 DNA: TGTGCCAGCAGCTTAGAGTGGGGGCAGGGCACTGAAGCTTTCTTT; CDR3 protein: CASSLEWGQGTEAFF
clone size: once; D gene: TRBD2; V gene: TRBV7-2; J gene: TRBJ2-1; CDR3 DNA: TGTGCCAGCAGCCCCCGACTAGCGGGAGCTGAGCAGTTCTTC; CDR3 protein: CASSPRLAGAEQFF
clone size: .; D gene: TRBD2; V gene: TRBV11-2; J gene: TRBJ2-3; CDR3 DNA: TGTGCCAGCAGCTTATCCAGCGGGGCGAAGTATTTT; CDR3 protein: CASSLSSGAKYF
clone size: .; D gene: .; V gene: TRBV19; J gene: TRBJ1-3; CDR3 DNA: TGTGCCAGTAGTAGGGCGACACTCGGAAACACCATATATTTT; CDR3 protein: CASSRATLGNTIYF
clone size: .; D gene: TRBD1; V gene: TRBV7-2; J gene: TRBJ1-5; CDR3 DNA: TGTGCCAGCAGCTTAGAAGGGACAGGTGTCCGGCCCCAGCATTTT; CDR3 protein: CASSLEGTGVRPQHF
clone size: .; D gene: .; V gene: TRBV18; J gene: TRBJ1-1; CDR3 DNA: TGTGCCAGCTCACCGGACCGAGGGGGCACTGAAGCTTTCTTT; CDR3 protein: CASSPDRGGTEAFF
clone size: .; D gene: TRBD1; V gene: TRBV3-1/TRBV3-2; J gene: TRBJ2-7; CDR3 DNA: TGTGCCAGCAGCTCCCGGACAGGGGACTACGAGCAGTACTTC; CDR3 protein: CASSSRTGDYEQYF
clone size: .; D gene: .; V gene: TRBV5-1; J gene: TRBJ2-3; CDR3 DNA: TGCGCCAGCAGCTGGCGGAGGGGGGGCTTCACAGATACGCAGTATTTT; CDR3 protein: CASSWRRGGFTDTQYF
clone size: .; D gene: .; V gene: TRBV7-2; J gene: TRBJ2-1; CDR3 DNA: TGTGCCAGCAGAATAGGGGACTCCTACAATGAGCAGTTCTTC; CDR3 protein: CASRIGDSYNEQFF
clone size: .; D gene: .; V gene: TRBV4-1; J gene: TRBJ1-1; CDR3 DNA: TGCGCCAGCAGCCAAGACGTGGCAGTGGTCGCTGAAGCTTTCTTT; CDR3 protein: CASSQDVAVVAEAFF
clone size: .; D gene: .; V gene: TRBV7-2; J gene: TRBJ2-5; CDR3 DNA: TGTGCCAGCAGCTTAGGTGGGAGGTTACGGGAGACCCAGTACTTC; CDR3 protein: CASSLGGRLRETQYF
clone size: .; D gene: TRBD2; V gene: TRBV10-3; J gene: TRBJ2-7; CDR3 DNA: TGTGCCATCACCCGACTAGCGGGGGGCTACGAGCAGTACTTC; CDR3 protein: CAITRLAGGYEQYF
clone size: .; D gene: TRBD1; V gene: TRBV4-1; J gene: TRBJ2-1; CDR3 DNA: TGCGCCAGCAGCCCCCCGTTTATTGGAGACAGGGTCTACAATGAGCAGTTCTTC; CDR3 protein: CASSPPFIGDRVYNEQFF
clone size: .; D gene: TRBD2; V gene: TRBV20-1; J gene: TRBJ2-1; CDR3 DNA: TGCAGTGCTGCGGGGGGGTATGAGCAGTTCTTC; CDR3 protein: CSAAGGYEQFF
clone size: .; D gene: TRBD2; V gene: TRBV7-3; J gene: TRBJ2-2; CDR3 DNA: TGTGCCAGCAGCTTATTTAGCGGGAGTAATTCCGGGGAGCTGTTTTTT; CDR3 protein: CASSLFSGSNSGELFF
clone size: .; D gene: .; V gene: TRBV3-1/TRBV3-2; J gene: TRBJ2-2; CDR3 DNA: TGTGCCAGCAGCCCCCTCGTTCGGAGTCCCGGGGAGCTGTTTTTT; CDR3 protein: CASSPLVRSPGELFF
clone size: .; D gene: .; V gene: TRBV5-6; J gene: TRBJ2-5; CDR3 DNA: TGTGCCAGCAGCTTGCGGCAGGACCAAGAGACCCAGTACTTC; CDR3 protein: CASSLRQDQETQYF
clone size: .; D gene: TRBD1; V gene: TRBV11-1; J gene: TRBJ2-3; CDR3 DNA: TGTGCCAGCAGCTTAGGCGACAGGGACACAGATACGCAGTATTTT; CDR3 protein: CASSLGDRDTDTQYF
clone size: .; D gene: TRBD1; V gene: TRBV2; J gene: TRBJ1-5; CDR3 DNA: TGTGCCAGCAGTGAGGACAGGGGGCTCCATTTT; CDR3 protein: CASSEDRGLHF
clone size: .; D gene: .; V gene: TRBV10-3; J gene: TRBJ2-5; CDR3 DNA: TGTGCCATCAGTGACAGACAAGAGACCCAGTACTTC; CDR3 protein: CAISDRQETQYF
clone size: few; D gene: .; V gene: TRBV4-1; J gene: TRBJ1-3; CDR3 DNA: TGCGCCAGCAGCCGAGGGGGTCTGGTCTTGTCTGGAAACACCATATATTTT; CDR3 protein: CASSRGGLVLSGNTIYF
clone size: .; D gene: TRBD2; V gene: TRBV7-8; J gene: TRBJ2-3; CDR3 DNA: TGTGCCAGCAGCTATAGCGGGTCGGGCACAGATACGCAGTATTTT; CDR3 protein: CASSYSGSGTDTQYF
clone size: .; D gene: .; V gene: TRBV7-2; J gene: TRBJ1-3; CDR3 DNA: TGTGCCAGCAGCCCAAATATCGGGGGGAACACCATATATTTT; CDR3 protein: CASSPNIGGNTIYF
clone size: few; D gene: TRBD1; V gene: TRBV7-9; J gene: TRBJ2-3; CDR3 DNA: TGTGCCAGCAGCATGACAGGGGGCGCTTCAGATACGCAGTATTTT; CDR3 protein: CASSMTGGASDTQYF
clone size: .; D gene: .; V gene: TRBV18; J gene: TRBJ2-3; CDR3 DNA: TGTGCCAGCTCACCCGGCGGGGTCCGGGCTGGCACAGATACGCAGTATTTT; CDR3 protein: CASSPGGVRAGTDTQYF
clone size: .; D gene: .; V gene: TRBV30; J gene: TRBJ2-7; CDR3 DNA: TGTGCCTGGAGTGACTTGCGGGAAAACCCCTACGAGCAGTACTTC; CDR3 protein: CAWSDLRENPYEQYF
clone size: once; D gene: TRBD2; V gene: TRBV6-2/TRBV6-3; J gene: TRBJ2-1; CDR3 DNA: TGTGCCAGCAGTTACGCATTCCTAGCGGGAGGTCCCTACAATGAGCAGTTCTTC; CDR3 protein: CASSYAFLAGGPYNEQFF
clone size: .; D gene: .; V gene: TRBV27; J gene: TRBJ1-5; CDR3 DNA: TGTGCCAGCAGTTTATCTCCTACAGGGTACGGTCAGCCCCAGCATTTT; CDR3 protein: CASSLSPTGYGQPQHF